These 8 T cell receptor beta chains were sequenced from one sample in a study of T cells in Graves' hyperthyroidism and ophthalmopathy. TCR beta CDR3 region amplification was performed from RNA transcripts. An initial round of RT-PCR targeting the TCR CDR3 relied on the HTBI primer set. Using its own MiXCR run on the multiplex PCR reads, TCRdb lists one record per CDR3 protein. The sample yields hundreds of thousands of distinct CDR3 sequences, about 14% seen once. Material for sequencing was blood. These TCRs come from a woman aged 18 to 35 with Graves' hyperthyroidism.

This clonotype was counted a few times. This chain connects TRBV12-3 or TRBV12-4 to TRBJ2-5; TRBD1 might be the D (6 bases). The ends were cut back, 0 bases at V and 0 bases at J, with 14 bases in the middle. This CDR3 has 17 amino acids. The CDR3 DNA is TGTGCCAGCAGTTTAGCGAGGACAGTTAGGCACCAAGAGACCCAGTACTTC. Encoded protein: CASSLARTVRHQETQYF.

The rearrangement links TRBV19 to TRBJ1-5, with D unclear. The CDR3 has 14 residues. Germline loops: CDR1 LNHDA, CDR2 SQIVND (reference sequence). Trimming cost V 3 bases and J 4 bases, with 10 bases left between them. The CDR3 loop reads CASSMFGGNQPQHF. As DNA, the CDR3 is TGTGCCAGTAGTATGTTCGGTGGGAATCAGCCCCAGCATTTT.

This clonotype was observed many times. This rearrangement joins TRBV6-5 to TRBJ1-5; D is unclear. Trimming removed 2 bases from V and 2 bases from J, with 10 bases in between. The germline CDR1 and CDR2 sequences are MNHEY and SVGAGI. This CDR3 contains 15 residues. CDR3: CASSYGSNGNQPQHF. In DNA, the CDR3 is TGTGCCAGCAGTTACGGGTCTAACGGCAATCAGCCCCAGCATTTT.

In regard to this clonotype: This may stem from a read error, because a much larger clone lies one nucleotide away. This sequence joins TRBV19 and TRBJ2-7; 10 nucleotides match TRBD2. In germline, CDR1 is LNHDA, CDR2 SQIVND (reference sequence). The CDR3 is 16 amino acids. The trim removed 8 bases at V and 3 bases at J, leaving 13 bases unmatched. Written as DNA, the CDR3 is TGTGCCAGTTCGGAAGAGGGAGCTAGCGGGGGCTACGAGCAGTACTTC. This encodes CASSEEGASGGYEQYF.

This clonotype was detected ten times or more. The chain links TRBV7-9 to TRBJ2-1; 7 positions agree with TRBD2. V lost 1 base and J lost 4; bases outside the gene matches: 4. Germline V gene sequence: CDR1 SEHNR, CDR2 FQNEAQ (reference sequence). The CDR3 length is 15 residues. The CDR3 region is CASSLDLSGYNEQFF. CDR3 bases: TGTGCCAGCAGCTTAGATCTTAGCGGGTACAATGAGCAGTTCTTC.

V usage is TRBV25-1 and J usage is TRBJ1-2; a weak D match, TRBD1 (5 bases). CDR3 length: 14 amino acids. The V end lost 1 base, the J end lost 4 bases, and 10 bases lay between the germline ends. Per germline, CDR1 MGHDK and CDR2 SYGVNS. The DNA for the CDR3 is TGTGCCAGCAGTGAATTCGTAGGGGCCTATGGCTACACCTTC. It yields the protein CASSEFVGAYGYTF.

This clonotype was counted at least ten times. V is TRBV5-5 and J is TRBJ2-1; D might be TRBD2 (6 bases). V was clipped by 0 bases and J by 4 bases, with 14 bases between them. This CDR3 has 16 residues. Germline-derived CDR1 and CDR2 are SGHKS and YYEKEE (reference sequence). Here the CDR3 DNA reads TGTGCCAGCAGCTTGGAGGAGGGTTCCCCTTACAATGAGCAGTTCTTC. Its protein is CASSLEEGSPYNEQFF.

This clonotype has ten or more counts. The rearrangement links TRBV2 to TRBJ1-5; weak D call: TRBD1 (6 bases). The germline V and J ends were trimmed by 1 base and 7 bases, with 14 bases remaining between them. The germline V gene encodes CDR1 SNHLY and CDR2 FYNNEI. The CDR3 covers 15 residues. CDR3 protein: CASSEGVDRRQPQHF. The CDR3 region has the DNA TGTGCCAGCAGTGAAGGGGTGGACAGACGGCAGCCCCAGCATTTT.